The rows below give T cell receptor beta chains drawn from one sample of a study of sequential checkpoint blockade in melanoma. The protocol was immunoSEQ multiplex PCR, while the TCRdb copy is restricted to in-frame clones and leaves out a portion. The top ten clones hold around 16% of a sample with several thousand clones, around a fifth of them seen once. The sample in question was tumor tissue (inferred from file names), obtained from a patient given nivolumab and ipilimumab in sequence. These receptors originate from a human patient with melanoma. Some clones in this sample may be carry-over from other donors' samples. Each CDR3 is given with its conserved first and last residue. Fields, in order: V gene, D gene, CDR3 protein. A D gene is named only where the DNA matches it firmly.

TRBV19 | TRBD2 | CASSSPRLAGAETQYF
TRBV11-3 | . | CASSSTGVNTEAFF
TRBV18 | . | CASSPPGRVGKNYGYTF
TRBV11-3 | . | CASSPGDSVLSSGNTIYF
TRBV11-3 | TRBD2 | CASSLAGGAETQYF
TRBV11-3 | . | CASSFAQGSSPLHF
TRBV18 | . | CASSPRGGDGYTF
TRBV5-1 | . | CASSSHHRDVHNEQFF
TRBV19 | . | CASSRQGGGYTF
TRBV30 | . | CAWSLRTEAFF
TRBV30 | . | CAWRPGVVAKNIQYF
TRBV11-3 | . | CASSLGRVNTEAFF
TRBV6-8 | TRBD2 | CASSYSNGTSVLTGELFF
TRBV19 | . | CASSAGGGNEKLFF
TRBV2 | TRBD2 | CASNIAGAGGGELFF
TRBV4-1 | . | CASSPTGTRGGRTEAFF
TRBV23-1 | TRBD1 | CASSGTGVGGYTF
TRBV6-8 | . | CASSYGLGQPQHF
TRBV30 | TRBD1 | CAWRIRGQGVSSPLHF
TRBV18 | . | CASSPRDGVFQAQHF
TRBV30 | . | CAWSADIYNEQFF
TRBV6-7 | TRBD2 | CASRTERGRTDTQYF
TRBV11-3 | . | CASSLRDSGANVLTF
TRBV18 | . | CASSSASQSGELFF
TRBV11-3 | TRBD1 | CASSPRQGMGYGYTF
TRBV4-1 | TRBD1 | CASSQGTASYEQYF
TRBV6-8 | TRBD2 | CASSTSGGAADTQYF
TRBV9 | TRBD1 | CASSSSSGTVNEKLFF
TRBV11-3 | TRBD1 | CASSPRQGAGDTEAFF
TRBV11-3 | TRBD1 | CASNHLLGTGQETQYF
TRBV9 | . | CASSVGSGTNTEAFF
TRBV11-3 | . | CASSFMGRTNEKLFF
TRBV6-8 | . | CASIEGTGGEKLFF
TRBV6-8 | . | CAGSGGSSSYEQYF
TRBV9 | . | CASSVVAGSGNTIYF
TRBV4-1 | . | CASSPEPGFFSPLHF
TRBV6-8 | . | CASSSPGLNEKLFF
TRBV9 | . | CASSVEGRYGNTIYF
TRBV9 | . | CASSVGNAGNTIYF
TRBV11-3 | . | CASSLVQGRIGELFF
TRBV7-6 | TRBD1 | CASSSGTGGGQPQHF
TRBV11-3 | TRBD2 | CASSLQRGGRGPTDTQYF
TRBV6-8 | . | CASRTSGTGELFF
TRBV18 | . | CASSLSQYEQYF
TRBV28 | . | CASSLGLNTEAFF
TRBV6-8 | . | CASRLGGPYGYTF
TRBV9 | TRBD1 | CASSVKGASTGELFF
TRBV6-8 | . | CASRLHTGANVLTF
TRBV11-3 | . | CASSLTGTANTEAFF
TRBV30 | TRBD1 | CAWIRGPGLSTDTQYF
TRBV11-3 | . | CASSFRGGGTEAFF
TRBV6-8 | . | CASRYSGNNEQFF
TRBV11-3 | TRBD1 | CASSLDRVNADTQYF
TRBV28 | . | CASSRPGKGGYTF
TRBV11-3 | . | CASSLLGRGREGYTF
TRBV11-3 | . | CASSFRSRPYEQYF
TRBV9 | . | CASSVGERERETQYF
TRBV18 | . | CASSRTRGNTEAFF
TRBV11-3 | . | CASSSQLWGNEKLFF